This T cell receptor (beta chain) derives from a study of blood T cells in healthy people across ages. Turning to this clonotype: Its antigen is not identified.

Next came a second PCR, run for roughly 6 to 11 cycles, which used a sample-barcoded 5' primer along with a J-beta primer mix. Every cDNA molecule carried a tag from a template-switch adaptor bearing 12 random nucleotides. TCRdb independently ran MiXCR on the 5' RACE reads; one entry per CDR3 protein. The sample yields some 900,000 distinct CDR3 sequences, around 48% seen once. General study points: Unsorted PBMCs prevented conclusive naive versus antigen-experienced comparison. CMV status of donors was unknown, possibly confounding expanded clonotype changes.

Germline loops: CDR1 SGDLS, CDR2 YYNGEE. The V segment lost 0 bases and the J segment 5 bases; nucleotides outside the gene matches: 2. The CDR3 has 15 amino acids. This receptor was taken from a man aged 25 to 40 in good health. Sequenced sample: blood. This chain connects TRBV9 to TRBJ2-3, with 11 bases identical to TRBD1. The CDR3, as DNA: TGTGCCAGCAGCGTAGATGGGACAGGGGGAGATACGCAGTATTTT. Amino acid sequence: CASSVDGTGGDTQYF.